This TCR beta chain was captured by sequencing in a study of T cells in tuberculosis. Across the whole study: IGRA-negative adolescents, IGRA-positive adolescents with latent tuberculosis and adults with active tuberculosis formed this South African cohort.

Sequencing was performed with immunoSEQ multiplex PCR; in TCRdb, only in-frame clones are kept and a portion is missing. This sample has under 45,000 clones, with less than 95% found just once. Time point meaning: new active TB diagnosis, blood taken before or within 7 days of starting treatment. Remarks on this clone: Its antigen is not identified.

V lost 6 bases to trimming and J lost 6 bases; unmatched junction nucleotides: 0. This CDR3 is built from 12 residues. The germline gives CDR1 SNHLY, CDR2 FYNNEI. The study's findings and limits: Selection depended on which cryopreserved specimens were available. Active tuberculosis TCR-alpha repertoires lay closer to GMM-specific TCRs than IGRA-negative controls, suggesting clonal expansion.

The TCR sequence derives from an adult with tuberculosis. The J gene is TRBJ2-2, the V gene TRBV2; 8 bases are a match to TRBD1. This sample comprised PBMCs, obtained at tuberculosis diagnosis. CDR3 sequence (DNA): TGTGCCAGCAGGGGACAGGCCGGGGAGCTGTTTTTT. It specifies CASRGQAGELFF.